This entry describes one T cell receptor (beta chain). Its specificity is unknown. The data originate from a study of cytomegalovirus exposure and HLA in healthy donors. Trimming took off 1 base at V and 3 bases at J, with 7 bases between the two ends. This CDR3 has 14 amino acids. Germline V gene sequence: CDR1 SNHLY, CDR2 FYNNEI. Produced via immunoSEQ multiplex PCR; TCRdb's table is partial and in-frame only. Here the sample spans some 73,000 clones, roughly 90% being singletons. Broader study findings: In vitro testing confirmed a few CMV-associated chains as specific for CMV antigens. According to a subsequent analysis, TCR clusters from the first cohort were inclined to appear together in the 120 or so validation repertoires.

This TCR derives from a woman aged 18-29 years in good health and CMV-seropositive. V usage is TRBV2 and J usage is TRBJ1-5, with D possibly TRBD1 on 6 matching bases. Specimen: PBMCs. The CDR3 here is CASSEDRANQPQHF. The CDR3 DNA follows: TGTGCCAGCAGTGAAGACAGGGCCAATCAGCCCCAGCATTTT.